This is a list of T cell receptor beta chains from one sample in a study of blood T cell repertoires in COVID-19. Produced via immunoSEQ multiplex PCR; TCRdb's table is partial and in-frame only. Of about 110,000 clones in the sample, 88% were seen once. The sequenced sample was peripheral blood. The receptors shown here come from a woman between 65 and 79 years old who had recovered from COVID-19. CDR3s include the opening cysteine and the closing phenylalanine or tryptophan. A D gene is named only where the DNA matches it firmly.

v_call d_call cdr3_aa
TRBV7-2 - CASSSLGDSNQPQHF
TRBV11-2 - CASSLVSSAGANVLTF
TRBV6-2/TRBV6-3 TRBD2 CASSTEVRGSPPGTQYF
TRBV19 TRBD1 CASRTRQGERGYTF
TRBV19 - CASSIDSPGARVQPQHF
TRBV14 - CASSQGGGNTEAFF
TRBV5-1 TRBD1 CASSHGQGATYEQYF
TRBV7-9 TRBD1 CASSWTGLETQYF
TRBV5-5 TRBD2 CASSFPHLTSGVVGELFF
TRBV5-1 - CASSFLGEGYGYTF
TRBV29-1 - CSVIGDLPVAGYQETQYF